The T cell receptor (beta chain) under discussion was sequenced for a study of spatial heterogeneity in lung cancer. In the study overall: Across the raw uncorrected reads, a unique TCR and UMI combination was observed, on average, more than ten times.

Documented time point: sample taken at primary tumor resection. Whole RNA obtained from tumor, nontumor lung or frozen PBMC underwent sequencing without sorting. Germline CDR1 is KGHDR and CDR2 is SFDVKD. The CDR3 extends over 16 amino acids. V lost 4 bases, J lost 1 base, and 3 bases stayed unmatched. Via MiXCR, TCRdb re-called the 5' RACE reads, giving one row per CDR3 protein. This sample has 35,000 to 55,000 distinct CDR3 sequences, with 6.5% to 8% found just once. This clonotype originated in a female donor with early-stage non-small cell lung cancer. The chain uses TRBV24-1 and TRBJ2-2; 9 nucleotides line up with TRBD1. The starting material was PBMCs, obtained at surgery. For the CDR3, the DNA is TGTGCCACCAGTGACCCGGGACAGGGGAACACCGGGGAGCTGTTTTTT. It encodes CATSDPGQGNTGELFF.